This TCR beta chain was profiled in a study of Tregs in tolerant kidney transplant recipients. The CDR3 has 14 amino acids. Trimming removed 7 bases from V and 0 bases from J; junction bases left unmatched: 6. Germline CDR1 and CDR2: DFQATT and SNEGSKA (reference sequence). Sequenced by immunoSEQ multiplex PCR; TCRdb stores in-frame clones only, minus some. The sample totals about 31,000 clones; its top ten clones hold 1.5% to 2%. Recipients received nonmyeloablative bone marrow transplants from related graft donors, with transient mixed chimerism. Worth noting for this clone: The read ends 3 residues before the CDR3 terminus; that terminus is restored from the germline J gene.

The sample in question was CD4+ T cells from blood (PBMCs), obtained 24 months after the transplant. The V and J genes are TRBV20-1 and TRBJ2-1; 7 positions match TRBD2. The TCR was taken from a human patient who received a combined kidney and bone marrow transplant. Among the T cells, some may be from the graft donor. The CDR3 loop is CSGDGGSSYNEQFF. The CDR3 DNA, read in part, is TGCAGTGGGGATGGCGGGAGCTCCTACAATGAG.